This T cell receptor beta chain was recovered during a study of T-cell reconstitution after alpha-beta-depleted transplantation in children. Study-wide findings and caveats: Several patients had high TCRbeta diversity at day 60; it came from surviving recipient T cells and thymic progenitors. A year had passed since transplant, and T-cell counts and diversity by then came mostly from newly produced T cells. Reportedly, only several hundred clones from non-depleted graft cells drove alpha-beta T-cell counts at about two months.

Trimming pared 4 bases from V and 6 bases from J, leaving 16 bases between. Germline CDR1 reads MDHEN; CDR2 reads SYDVKM. CDR3 length: 14 residues. TCRbeta library construction was performed incorporating unique molecular identifiers. TCRdb re-derived calls from the PCR reads in MiXCR, one entry per CDR3 protein. The repertoire includes approximately 400,000 distinct CDR3 sequences, about 17% of them detected once, and approximately 28% sits in the top ten. In the case of this clonotype: What it recognizes is unknown.

The source of this sequence is a boy under two years old who had a stem cell transplant for Wiskott-Aldrich syndrome, so the T cells may come from the graft donor. The material was PBMCs, mostly from graft donor cells, obtained 360 days after TCRalphabeta/CD19-depleted stem cell transplant. The chain combines TRBV28 with TRBJ2-7, with D tentatively TRBD1 or TRBD2 (5 bases each). CDR3 sequence: CASSWSLSGTEQYF. In nucleotides, the CDR3 is TGTGCCAGCAGTTGGTCCCTTTCCGGGACCGAGCAGTACTTC. Full variable domain (missing parts from reference TRBV28 and TRBJ2-7): DVKVTQSSRYLVKRTGEKVFLECVQDMDHENMFWYRQDPGLGLRLIYFSYDVKMKEKGDIPEGYSVSREKKERFSLILESASTNQTSMYLCASSWSLSGTEQYFGPGTRLTVT.